Presented here are 20 T cell receptor beta chains from one specimen sequenced in a study of Graves' ophthalmopathy and Graves' hyperthyroidism. The authors amplified TCR beta CDR3 regions, and they did so from RNA transcripts for repertoire sequencing. Following a first-round RT-PCR that used HTBI primers, a second-round multiplex PCR was carried out. TCRdb re-called the multiplex PCR reads with MiXCR, one entry per CDR3 protein. The sample has about 1.2 million distinct CDR3 sequences, about two fifths seen once. Sample: peripheral blood or thyroid tissue (not recorded which). The source is an adult man with Graves' hyperthyroidism.

This sequence joins TRBV28 and TRBJ2-7; a possible D gene is TRBD1 (6 bases). The CDR3 is 13 amino acids. CDR1 and CDR2 (germline): MDHEN, SYDVKM. Trimming cost V 2 bases and J 7 bases, with 12 bases left between them. CDR3 sequence reads: CASSLDRLSEQYF. CDR3 DNA sequence: TGTGCCAGCAGTTTAGACAGGCTGTCGGAGCAGTACTTC.

This clonotype was counted ten times or more. J is TRBJ1-4 and V is TRBV11-2; D is undetermined. Trimming shortened V by 3 bases and J by 8 bases, and 13 bases separated the two germline ends. The length of the CDR3 is 14 residues. Germline-derived CDR1 and CDR2 are SGHAT and FQNNGV. CDR3 in amino acids: CASSFGQEREKLFF. CDR3 bases: TGTGCCAGCAGCTTTGGGCAGGAACGAGAAAAACTGTTTTTT.

V and J are TRBV6-5 and TRBJ1-3; 7 bases are a match to TRBD1. J lost 0 bases, V lost 5 bases, and 1 base had no gene match. Germline V gene data show CDR1 as MNHEY and CDR2 as SVGAGI. This CDR3 is 14 amino acids long. CDR3 bases: TGTGCCAGCAGTGCAGGGGGCTCTGGAAACACCATATATTTT. Its protein product is CASSAGGSGNTIYF.

The V and J genes are TRBV10-3 and TRBJ2-7, with 7 bases that match TRBD1. V shed 8 bases, J shed 4 bases, and the junction held 11 bases outside the gene matches. CDR1 and CDR2 (germline): ENHRY, SYGVKD. This CDR3 has 14 residues. As DNA, the CDR3 is TGTGCCATCCAACCACAGGGGTTCGTTTACGAGCAGTACTTC. This encodes CAIQPQGFVYEQYF.

The chain combines TRBV10-3 with TRBJ2-7, with 9 bases lining up with TRBD1. The V gene's germline CDR1 is ENHRY and CDR2 SYGVKD. This CDR3 region has 14 residues. After removal of 4 bases from V and 4 bases from J, the junction contained 5 bases not matched to a gene. The CDR3 bases are TGTGCCATCAGTGGGACAGGGGTATGGTACGAGCAGTACTTC. This encodes CAISGTGVWYEQYF.

This clonotype was detected ten times or more. The J gene is TRBJ1-2, the V gene TRBV19, with D possibly TRBD1 on 6 matching bases. Germline CDR1 LNHDA, CDR2 SQIVND (reference sequence). Trimming removed 5 bases at V and 8 bases at J, with 15 bases between. The CDR3 consists of 13 residues. Here the CDR3 DNA reads TGTGCCAGTAGTCCCGGCGGGGGGCGAGGCTACACCTTC. This translates into CASSPGGGRGYTF.

This clonotype was counted at least ten times. The genes are TRBV29-1 and TRBJ2-7; D might be TRBD2 (6 bases). Germline assignment: CDR1 SQVTM and CDR2 ANQGSEA. V lost 1 base and J 0 bases, leaving 16 bases between the germline ends. The CDR3 runs to 16 residues. The CDR3 bases are TGCAGCGTTGAAGGTATCGGCGGGATAGTCTCCTACGAGCAGTACTTC. Translated, it gives CSVEGIGGIVSYEQYF.

At least ten counts were recorded for this clonotype. The V gene is TRBV19, the J gene TRBJ1-4, with D possibly matching TRBD1 (6 bases). This CDR3 contains 12 residues. Germline lookup yields CDR1 LNHDA and CDR2 SQIVND (reference sequence). The V end was cut by 4 bases, the J end by 12 bases, with 12 bases between. CDR3 nucleotides: TGTGCCAGTAGTACCGACAGGACCGAACTGTTTTTT. Amino acid sequence: CASSTDRTELFF.

This clonotype was counted at least ten times. The CDR3 loop is CSASWDIGSEPLHF. The DNA of the CDR3 is TGCAGTGCTAGCTGGGACATAGGCTCGGAGCCCCTCCACTTT. The J gene is TRBJ1-6, the V gene TRBV20-1; TRBD1 might be the D (6 bases). V lost 3 bases and J lost 13, with 19 bases in between. Germline CDR1 and CDR2: DFQATT and SNEGSKA (reference sequence). This CDR3 comprises 14 residues.

In this sample, this clonotype turned up many times. The rearrangement joins TRBV12-3 or TRBV12-4 to TRBJ1-2; the D gene is possibly TRBD1 (6 bases). V lost 3 bases to trimming and J lost 7 bases, with 21 bases between them. The CDR3 length is 16 residues. The CDR3 sequence: CASSFPSPGAGSGYTF. CDR3 sequence (DNA): TGTGCCAGCAGTTTCCCCTCGCCGGGGGCTGGGTCTGGCTACACCTTC.

To note about this clonotype: One base away lies a much larger clone, so this may be a sequencing read error. Here the CDR3 omits its conserved ending phenylalanine or tryptophan, so a read error is the likely source. This rearrangement joins TRBV5-1 to TRBJ1-1; D is undetermined. The CDR3 length is 13 residues. Germline-derived CDR1 and CDR2 are SGHRS and YFSETQ. CDR3: CATANELSTEAFL. The CDR3 nucleotides read TGCGCGACCGCCAACGAACTTAGCACTGAAGCTTTCCTT.

This chain uses TRBV7-9 with TRBJ1-6, with D unresolved. This CDR3 is 15 amino acids long. Per germline, CDR1 SEHNR and CDR2 FQNEAQ (reference sequence). Trimming left V 3 bases short and J 10 bases short, with 16 bases between. CDR3: CASSFESLRVSPLHF. CDR3 bases: TGTGCCAGCAGCTTCGAGTCTCTTCGGGTGTCACCCCTCCACTTT.

As concerns this clonotype: A much larger clone differs by one base, so this may be a read error. The genes are TRBV19 and TRBJ1-5; D unclear. The CDR3 consists of 9 residues. Trimming pared 10 bases from V and 7 bases from J, leaving 5 bases between. CDR1 is LNHDA and CDR2 is SQIVND in the germline V gene (reference sequence). The chain's CDR3 is CAKGQPQHF. In nucleotides, the CDR3 is TGTGCCAAGGGCCAGCCCCAGCATTTT.

This clonotype was recorded once. This chain connects TRBV2 to TRBJ2-7; possibly TRBD2 for D (5 bases). V was clipped by 1 base and J by 4 bases, with 14 bases between them. Germline assignment: CDR1 SNHLY and CDR2 FYNNEI. This CDR3 has 15 amino acids. CDR3 nucleotide sequence: TGTGCCAGCAGTGAAGGGAAAGGGAGTATTTACGAGCAGTACTTC. It specifies CASSEGKGSIYEQYF.

A remark on this clonotype: Possible read error: a much larger clone is one base away. The chain combines TRBV7-9 with TRBJ1-2; D is unresolved. Germline V lookup: CDR1 SEHNR, CDR2 FQNEAQ (reference sequence). The V end was cut by 5 bases, the J end by 8 bases, with 12 bases between. CDR3 size: 12 residues. CDR3: CASSPQRAGYTF. CDR3 in DNA: TGTGCCAGCAGCCCACAGAGAGCAGGCTACACCTTC.

The chain links TRBV20-1 to TRBJ1-2; 9 nucleotides match TRBD1. CDR3 length: 15 amino acids. With 5 bases clipped from V and 8 bases from J, the junction kept 15 bases outside the gene matches. CDR1 is DFQATT and CDR2 is SNEGSKA in the germline V gene (reference sequence). The CDR3 nucleotides are TGCAGTGCTCACACCGGGACAGGGTTGTCGGGCGGCTACACCTTC. Protein: CSAHTGTGLSGGYTF.

At least ten counts were recorded for this clonotype. The rearrangement joins TRBV4-1 to TRBJ2-7, with no clear D. V was clipped by 1 base and J by 3 bases, with 10 bases between them. Germline V lookup: CDR1 MGHRA, CDR2 YSYEKL. This CDR3 comprises 14 residues. The CDR3: CASSQAGLDYEQYF. CDR3 bases: TGCGCCAGCAGCCAAGCAGGATTGGACTACGAGCAGTACTTC.

This clonotype showed up many times. The V and J genes are TRBV7-3 and TRBJ1-6; no clear D. CDR3 size: 13 residues. Trimming pared 5 bases from V and 6 bases from J, leaving 8 bases between. In germline, CDR1 is SGHTA, CDR2 FQGTGA. The CDR3 sequence is CASSTTLNSPLHF. DNA for the CDR3: TGTGCCAGCAGCACTACGCTTAATTCACCCCTCCACTTT.

This clonotype came up once. This chain links TRBV7-2 with TRBJ2-7; 9 nucleotides align to TRBD1. The J segment lost 5 bases and the V segment lost 1 base, leaving 9 bases of the junction unmatched. Germline CDR1 reads SGHTA; CDR2 reads FQGNSA. The CDR3 spans 16 residues. CDR3: CASSLVPGTGINEQYF. CDR3 in DNA: TGTGCCAGCAGCTTAGTCCCCGGGACAGGGATCAACGAGCAGTACTTC.

This clonotype was detected many times. The chain recombines TRBV7-3 with TRBJ2-6, with D possibly being TRBD1 or TRBD2 (5 bases each). This CDR3 comprises 17 residues. The germline V gene has CDR1 SGHTA and CDR2 FQGTGA. V was shortened by 5 bases and J by 3 bases, with 17 bases between the two germline ends. Written as DNA, the CDR3 is TGTGCCAGCAGCGACACCAGGTCGGGGCTTGGGGCCAACGTCCTGACTTTC. This encodes CASSDTRSGLGANVLTF.